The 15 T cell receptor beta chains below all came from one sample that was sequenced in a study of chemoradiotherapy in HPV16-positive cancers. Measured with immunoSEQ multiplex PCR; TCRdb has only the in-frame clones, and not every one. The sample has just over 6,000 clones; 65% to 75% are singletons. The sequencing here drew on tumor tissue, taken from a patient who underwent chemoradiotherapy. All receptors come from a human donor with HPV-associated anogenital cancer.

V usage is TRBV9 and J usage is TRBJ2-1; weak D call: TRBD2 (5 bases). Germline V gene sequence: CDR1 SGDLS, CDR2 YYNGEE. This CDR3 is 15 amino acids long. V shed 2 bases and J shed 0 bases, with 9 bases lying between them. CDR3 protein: CASSVSGSSYNEQFF. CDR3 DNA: TGTGCCAGCAGCGTCAGCGGAAGCTCCTACAATGAGCAGTTCTTC. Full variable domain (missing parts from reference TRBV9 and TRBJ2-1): DSGVTQTPKHLITATGQRVTLRCSPRSGDLSVYWYQQSLDQGLQFLIQYYNGEERAKGNILERFSAQQFPDLHSELNLSSLELGDSALYFCASSVSGSSYNEQFFGPGTRLTVL.

CDR3 loop: CTSRGTSGSFGYEQYF. The DNA of the CDR3 is TGCACCAGCAGAGGGACTAGCGGGAGTTTTGGCTACGAGCAGTACTTC. The rearrangement links TRBV1 to TRBJ2-7; the table's D call, TRBD2, has no DNA check behind it. TRBV1 is shown as a pseudogene. This CDR3 is built from 16 residues.

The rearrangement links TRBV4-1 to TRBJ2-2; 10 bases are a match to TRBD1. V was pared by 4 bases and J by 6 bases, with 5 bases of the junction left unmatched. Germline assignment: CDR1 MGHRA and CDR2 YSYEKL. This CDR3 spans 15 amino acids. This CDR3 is CASSRQGADAGELFF. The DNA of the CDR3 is TGCGCCAGCAGCCGACAGGGGGCCGACGCCGGGGAGCTGTTTTTT.

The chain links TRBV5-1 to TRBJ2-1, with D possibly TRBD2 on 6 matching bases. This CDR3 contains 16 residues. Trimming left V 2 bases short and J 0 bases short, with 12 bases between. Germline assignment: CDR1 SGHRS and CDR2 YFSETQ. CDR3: CASSFWGVLSYNEQFF. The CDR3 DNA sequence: TGCGCCAGCAGCTTTTGGGGGGTCCTCTCCTACAATGAGCAGTTCTTC. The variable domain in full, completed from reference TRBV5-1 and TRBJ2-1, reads KAGVTQTPRYLIKTRGQQVTLSCSPISGHRSVSWYQQTPGQGLQFLFEYFSETQRNKGNFPGRFSGRQFSNSRSEMNVSTLELGDSALYLCASSFWGVLSYNEQFFGPGTRLTVL.

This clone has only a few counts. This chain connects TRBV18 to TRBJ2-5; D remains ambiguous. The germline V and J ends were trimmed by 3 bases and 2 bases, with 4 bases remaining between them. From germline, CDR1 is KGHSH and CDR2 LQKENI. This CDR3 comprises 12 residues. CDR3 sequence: CASSPQQETQYF. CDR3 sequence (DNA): TGTGCCAGCTCACCCCAACAAGAGACCCAGTACTTC.

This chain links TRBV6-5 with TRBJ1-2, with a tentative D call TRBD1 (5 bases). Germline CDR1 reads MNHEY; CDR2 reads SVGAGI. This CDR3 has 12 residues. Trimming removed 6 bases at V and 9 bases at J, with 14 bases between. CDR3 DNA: TGTGCCAGCAGAAACGAGGCAGGGCGCTACACCTTC. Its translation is CASRNEAGRYTF.

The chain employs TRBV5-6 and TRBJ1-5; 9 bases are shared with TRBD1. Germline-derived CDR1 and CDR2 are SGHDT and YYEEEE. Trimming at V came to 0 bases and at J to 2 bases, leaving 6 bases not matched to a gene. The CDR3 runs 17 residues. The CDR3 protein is CASSLGGTGSGNQPQHF. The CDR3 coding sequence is TGTGCCAGCAGCTTGGGAGGGACAGGGTCTGGCAATCAGCCCCAGCATTTT.

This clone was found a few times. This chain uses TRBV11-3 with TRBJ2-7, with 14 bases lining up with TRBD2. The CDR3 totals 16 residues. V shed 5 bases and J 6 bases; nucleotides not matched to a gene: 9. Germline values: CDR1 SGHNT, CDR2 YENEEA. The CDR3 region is CASSPSGTSGRGEQYF. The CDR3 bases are TGTGCCAGCAGCCCCAGCGGGACTAGCGGGAGAGGCGAGCAGTACTTC.

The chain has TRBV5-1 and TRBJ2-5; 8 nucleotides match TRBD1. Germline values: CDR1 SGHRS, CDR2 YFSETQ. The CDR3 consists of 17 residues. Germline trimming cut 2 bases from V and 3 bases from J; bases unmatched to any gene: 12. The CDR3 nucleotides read TGCGCCAGCAGCTTAGGTATCAGGGGGCTTTTCGAAGAGACCCAGTACTTC. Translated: CASSLGIRGLFEETQYF.

CDR3: CASSVYSDRGSPYF. In DNA form, the CDR3 reads TGTGCCAGCAGCGTCTACTCCGATCGGGGGAGTCCGTACTTC. The rearrangement uses TRBV9 and TRBJ2-7; D is possibly TRBD2 (6 bases). The CDR3 extends over 14 amino acids. Germline CDR1 is SGDLS and CDR2 is YYNGEE. V shed 2 bases and J shed 12 bases, with 21 bases lying between them. Full variable domain (missing parts from reference TRBV9 and TRBJ2-7): DSGVTQTPKHLITATGQRVTLRCSPRSGDLSVYWYQQSLDQGLQFLIQYYNGEERAKGNILERFSAQQFPDLHSELNLSSLELGDSALYFCASSVYSDRGSPYFGPGTRLTVT.

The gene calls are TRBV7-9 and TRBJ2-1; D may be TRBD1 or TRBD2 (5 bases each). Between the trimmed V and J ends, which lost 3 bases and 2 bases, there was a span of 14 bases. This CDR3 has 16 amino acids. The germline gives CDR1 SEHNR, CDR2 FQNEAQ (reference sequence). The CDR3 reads CASSFYWDATYNEQFF. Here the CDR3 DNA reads TGTGCCAGCAGCTTTTACTGGGACGCCACCTACAATGAGCAGTTCTTC.

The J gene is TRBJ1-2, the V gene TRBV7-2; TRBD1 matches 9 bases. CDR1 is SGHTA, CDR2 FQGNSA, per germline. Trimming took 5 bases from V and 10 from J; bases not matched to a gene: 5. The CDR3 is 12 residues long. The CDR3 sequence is CASSPGTGPYTF. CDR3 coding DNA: TGTGCCAGCAGCCCAGGGACAGGGCCCTACACCTTC. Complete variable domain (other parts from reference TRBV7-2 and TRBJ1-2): GAGVSQSPSNKVTEKGKDVELRCDPISGHTALYWYRQSLGQGLEFLIYFQGNSAPDKSGLPSDRFSAERTGGSVSTLTIQRTQQEDSAVYLCASSPGTGPYTFGSGTRLTVV.

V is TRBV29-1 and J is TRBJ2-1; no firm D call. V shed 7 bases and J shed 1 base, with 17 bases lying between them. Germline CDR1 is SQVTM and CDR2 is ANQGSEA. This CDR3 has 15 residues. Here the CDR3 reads CSGETSYLSYNEQFF. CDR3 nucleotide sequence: TGCAGCGGCGAGACTTCTTATCTTTCCTACAATGAGCAGTTCTTC.

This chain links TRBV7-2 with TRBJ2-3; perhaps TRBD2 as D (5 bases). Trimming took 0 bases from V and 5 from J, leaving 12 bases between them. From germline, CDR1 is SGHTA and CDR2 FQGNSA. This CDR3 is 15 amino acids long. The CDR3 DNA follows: TGTGCCAGCAGCTTAGCGACAAATGGAGGAGATACGCAGTATTTT. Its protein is CASSLATNGGDTQYF.

CDR3 DNA sequence: TGTGCCAGCAGTGAGGGGGGCAGGAACACTGAAGCTTTCTTT. Protein sequence: CASSEGGRNTEAFF. The rearrangement links TRBV2 to TRBJ1-1; D may be TRBD1 (6 bases). The germline V gene encodes CDR1 SNHLY and CDR2 FYNNEI. V shed 3 bases and J shed 1 base, with 9 bases lying between them. This CDR3 spans 14 amino acids.